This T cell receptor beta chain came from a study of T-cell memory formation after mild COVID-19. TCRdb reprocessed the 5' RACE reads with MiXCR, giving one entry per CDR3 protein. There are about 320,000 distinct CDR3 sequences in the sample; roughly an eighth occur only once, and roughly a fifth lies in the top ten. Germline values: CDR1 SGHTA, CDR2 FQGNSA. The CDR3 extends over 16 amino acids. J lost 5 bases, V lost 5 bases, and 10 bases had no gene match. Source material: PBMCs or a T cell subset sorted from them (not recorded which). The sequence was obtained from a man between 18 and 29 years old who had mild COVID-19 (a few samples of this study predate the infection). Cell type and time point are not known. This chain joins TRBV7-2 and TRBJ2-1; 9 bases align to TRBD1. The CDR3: CASSKPGQGFHNEQFF. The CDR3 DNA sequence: TGTGCCAGCAGCAAACCGGGACAGGGTTTCCACAATGAGCAGTTCTTC.